One sample yielded the 15 T cell receptor beta chains listed below, sequenced in a study of response to subunit inactivated influenza vaccine. TCRdb reanalysed the RT-PCR reads using MiXCR and keeps one entry per CDR3 protein. Of hundreds of thousands of distinct CDR3 sequences in the sample, approximately 14% were seen once. The material sequenced was PBMCs from blood, taken 14 days before vaccination. Receptor source: a man aged 50-60 years who received an inactivated influenza vaccine.

The genes are TRBV7-2 and TRBJ1-2; perhaps TRBD1 as D (6 bases). The CDR3 has 14 amino acids. V lost 5 bases, J lost 8 bases, and 18 bases lay in between. The germline V gene has CDR1 SGHTA and CDR2 FQGNSA. The CDR3 sequence is CASSDMGAPWGYTF. DNA for the CDR3: TGTGCCAGCAGCGACATGGGGGCCCCCTGGGGCTACACCTTC.

The V and J genes are TRBV6-2 or TRBV6-3 and TRBJ2-5; TRBD1 aligns across 10 bases. Per the germline V gene, CDR1 is MNHEY and CDR2 is SVGEGT. The CDR3 length is 16 residues. Germline trimming cut 0 bases from V and 5 bases from J; bases unmatched to any gene: 6. The CDR3 spells CASSYSETGGLETQYF. The CDR3 DNA follows: TGTGCCAGCAGTTACTCGGAGACAGGGGGCTTGGAGACCCAGTACTTC.

The V gene is TRBV5-1, the J gene TRBJ1-1, with D possibly matching TRBD1 (6 bases). With 4 bases removed from V and 5 bases from J, the gap between germline ends came to 12 bases. CDR3 length: 13 amino acids. Looked up from germline, CDR1 is SGHRS and CDR2 is YFSETQ. In DNA form, the CDR3 reads TGCGCCAGCAGCGGGGGGCCTCAAACTGAAGCTTTCTTT. It is translated as CASSGGPQTEAFF.

This clonotype was recorded a few times. The V call is TRBV5-1, the J call TRBJ2-7; D might be TRBD1 or TRBD2, each matching 5 bases. CDR1 and CDR2 (germline): SGHRS, YFSETQ. V lost 6 bases and J 6 bases, leaving 22 bases between the germline ends. This CDR3 has 15 amino acids. The CDR3 DNA reads as TGCGCCAGCACCACTGTGGGGGTATCTACGGGCGAGCAGTACTTC. It translates to CASTTVGVSTGEQYF.

The chain employs TRBV7-8 and TRBJ2-1; 9 bases fit TRBD2. V lost 1 base and J lost 2; bases outside the gene matches: 3. The CDR3 covers 16 residues. In germline, CDR1 is SGHVS, CDR2 FQNEAQ. CDR3 coding DNA: TGTGCCAGCAGCTTAGGGGCTAGCGGGGCCTACAATGAGCAGTTCTTC. It codes for CASSLGASGAYNEQFF.

J is TRBJ2-1 and V is TRBV9; D remains ambiguous. Between the trimmed V and J ends, which lost 4 bases and 10 bases, there was a span of 15 bases. This CDR3 spans 13 amino acids. Germline CDR1 SGDLS, CDR2 YYNGEE. The CDR3 protein is CASSQIQLREQFF. The CDR3 nucleotides are TGTGCCAGCAGCCAAATACAACTTCGGGAGCAGTTCTTC.

A few counts support this clonotype. J is TRBJ2-1 and V is TRBV20-1; 7 bases fit TRBD2. The CDR3 runs 16 residues. Germline lookup yields CDR1 DFQATT and CDR2 SNEGSKA (reference sequence). V shed 1 base, J shed 0 bases, and the junction held 6 bases outside the gene matches. DNA for the CDR3: TGCAGTGCTAGAGCTCGGCGGGAGAGCTCCTACAATGAGCAGTTCTTC. It yields the protein CSARARRESSYNEQFF.

This clonotype was recorded a few times. The gene calls are TRBV28 and TRBJ2-1, with D maybe TRBD2 (5 bases). CDR3 length: 13 residues. The V gene lost 6 bases and the J gene lost 11 bases, with 17 bases spanning the gap. The germline V gene encodes CDR1 MDHEN and CDR2 SYDVKM. This CDR3 is CASSFTRTHKQFF. The CDR3 region has the DNA TGTGCCAGCAGCTTTACTCGGACTCATAAGCAGTTCTTC.

At least ten counts were recorded for this clonotype. The genes are TRBV20-1 and TRBJ1-1; 7 bases line up with TRBD1. Germline V lookup: CDR1 DFQATT, CDR2 SNEGSKA (reference sequence). The V and J ends lost 5 bases and 2 bases, in that order; junction bases with no gene match: 11. There are 15 residues in the CDR3. CDR3 region: CSASAGTVINTEAFF. In nucleotides, the CDR3 is TGCAGTGCTTCGGCCGGGACAGTAATTAACACTGAAGCTTTCTTT.

The V and J genes are TRBV5-1 and TRBJ2-7; 10 nucleotides align to TRBD1. There are 14 residues in the CDR3. Germline trimming cut 4 bases from V and 7 bases from J; bases unmatched to any gene: 8. Germline loops: CDR1 SGHRS, CDR2 YFSETQ. The CDR3 sequence is CASSAGTGAREQYF. CDR3 in DNA: TGCGCCAGCAGCGCCGGGACAGGGGCAAGAGAGCAGTACTTC.

This clonotype appeared a few times. The V and J genes are TRBV20-1 and TRBJ2-5; TRBD2 matches at 7 bases. In germline, CDR1 is DFQATT, CDR2 SNEGSKA (reference sequence). V lost 3 bases and J lost 7; bases outside the gene matches: 14. CDR3 length: 15 amino acids. This CDR3 is CSASAGVTPRVTQYF. The CDR3 DNA reads as TGCAGTGCTAGCGCGGGAGTTACACCCCGGGTGACCCAGTACTTC.

At least ten counts were recorded for this clonotype. V gene TRBV10-3 combines with J gene TRBJ2-7; TRBD1 aligns across 7 bases. The CDR3 loop spans 15 amino acids. Germline lookup yields CDR1 ENHRY and CDR2 SYGVKD. V shed 3 bases, J shed 5 bases, and the junction held 10 bases outside the gene matches. This CDR3 reads CAISDSTGLVNEQYF. As DNA, the CDR3 is TGTGCCATCAGTGACTCGACAGGGTTAGTCAACGAGCAGTACTTC.

The table lists this clonotype with many counts. The CDR3 DNA reads as TGTGCCAGCAGTCCTAGGGAGGGGTTAAGCACAGATACGCAGTATTTT. It is translated as CASSPREGLSTDTQYF. The V and J genes are TRBV12-3 or TRBV12-4 and TRBJ2-3, with 7 bases that match TRBD2. The CDR3 has 16 amino acids. Trimming at V came to 5 bases and at J to 0 bases, leaving 8 bases not matched to a gene.

This chain links TRBV7-9 with TRBJ2-7, with D unresolved. CDR1 and CDR2 from the germline V gene are SEHNR and FQNEAQ (reference sequence). Trimming cost V 5 bases and J 3 bases, with 23 bases left between them. The CDR3 covers 17 residues. In DNA, the CDR3 is TGTGCCAGCAGCATTCGCCCGAAAGACCAAGAGATCTACGAGCAGTACTTC. Translating gives CASSIRPKDQEIYEQYF.

This clonotype was counted between two and nine times. The chain joins TRBV20-1 to TRBJ1-1; D remains ambiguous. This CDR3 is built from 16 residues. The germline V gene encodes CDR1 DFQATT and CDR2 SNEGSKA (reference sequence). V lost 0 bases and J 2 bases, leaving 16 bases between the germline ends. The CDR3 spells CSARDPRPGTNTEAFF. The CDR3 DNA reads as TGCAGTGCTAGAGATCCCCGGCCAGGCACAAACACTGAAGCTTTCTTT.